This T cell receptor beta chain appears in the sequencing data of a study of CD8 T cells in ankylosing spondylitis. TCRdb itself ran the 5' RACE reads through MiXCR, one entry per CDR3 protein. The sample has 150,000 or so distinct CDR3 sequences, around a tenth seen once. This clonotype was detected a few times. This clonotype was obtained from a male donor with ankylosing spondylitis or in good health (not recorded which). The sequenced sample consisted of blood, either unsorted or a sorted T cell fraction (not recorded which).

This CDR3 reads CSLGGPLEQFF. In DNA, the CDR3 is TGCAGTTTGGGGGGACCCTTGGAGCAGTTCTTC. This rearrangement joins TRBV20-1 to TRBJ2-1, with a weak D call TRBD2 (6 bases). Germline-derived CDR1 and CDR2 are DFQATT and SNEGSKA (reference sequence). The CDR3 is made up of 11 amino acids. Trimming removed 8 bases at V and 10 bases at J, with 15 bases between.